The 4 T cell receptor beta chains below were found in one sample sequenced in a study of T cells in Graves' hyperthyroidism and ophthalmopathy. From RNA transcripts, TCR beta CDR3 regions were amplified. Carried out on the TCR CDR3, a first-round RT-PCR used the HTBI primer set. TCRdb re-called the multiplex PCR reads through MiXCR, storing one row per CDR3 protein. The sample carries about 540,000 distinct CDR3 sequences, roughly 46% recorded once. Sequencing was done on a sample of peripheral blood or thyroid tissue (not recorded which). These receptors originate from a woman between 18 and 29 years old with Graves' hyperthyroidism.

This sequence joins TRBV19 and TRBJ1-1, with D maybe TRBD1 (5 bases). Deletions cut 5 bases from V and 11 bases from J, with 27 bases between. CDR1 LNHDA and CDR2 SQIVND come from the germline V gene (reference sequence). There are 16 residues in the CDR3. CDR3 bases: TGTGCCAGTAGTCCTGGGGGACGGCGGCCGGAATTGGAGGCTTTCTTT. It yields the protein CASSPGGRRPELEAFF.

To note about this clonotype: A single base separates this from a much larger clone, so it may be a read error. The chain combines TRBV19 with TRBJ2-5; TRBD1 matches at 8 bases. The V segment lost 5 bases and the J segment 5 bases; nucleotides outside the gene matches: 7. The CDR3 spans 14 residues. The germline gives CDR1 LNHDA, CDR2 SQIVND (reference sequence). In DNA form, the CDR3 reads TGTGCCAGTAGTGTAGTAGGACAGGGTGAGACCCAGTACTTC. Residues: CASSVVGQGETQYF.

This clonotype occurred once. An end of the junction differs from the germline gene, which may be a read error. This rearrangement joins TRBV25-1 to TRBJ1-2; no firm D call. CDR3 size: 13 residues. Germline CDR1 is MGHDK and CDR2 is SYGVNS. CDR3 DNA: TGTGCCTGCAGTGCTATCTTTAACTATGGCTACACCTTC. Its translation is CACSAIFNYGYTF.

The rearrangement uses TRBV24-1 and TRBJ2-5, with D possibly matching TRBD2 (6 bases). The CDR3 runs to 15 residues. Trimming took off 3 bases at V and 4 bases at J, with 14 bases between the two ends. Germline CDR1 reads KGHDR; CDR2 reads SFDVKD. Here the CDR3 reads CATSDPRTGVETQYF. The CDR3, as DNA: TGTGCCACCAGTGATCCCAGGACGGGGGTAGAGACCCAGTACTTC.